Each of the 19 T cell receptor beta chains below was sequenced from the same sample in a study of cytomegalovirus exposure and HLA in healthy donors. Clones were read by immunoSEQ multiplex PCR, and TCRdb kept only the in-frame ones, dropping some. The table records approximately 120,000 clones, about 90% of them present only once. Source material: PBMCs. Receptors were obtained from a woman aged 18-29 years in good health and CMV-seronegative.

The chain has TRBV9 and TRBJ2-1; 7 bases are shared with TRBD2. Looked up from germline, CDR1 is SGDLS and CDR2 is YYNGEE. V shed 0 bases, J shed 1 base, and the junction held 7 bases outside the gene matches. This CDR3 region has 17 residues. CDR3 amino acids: CASSVDGGRLSYNEQFF. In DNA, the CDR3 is TGTGCCAGCAGCGTAGACGGGGGGAGGCTTTCCTACAATGAGCAGTTCTTC.

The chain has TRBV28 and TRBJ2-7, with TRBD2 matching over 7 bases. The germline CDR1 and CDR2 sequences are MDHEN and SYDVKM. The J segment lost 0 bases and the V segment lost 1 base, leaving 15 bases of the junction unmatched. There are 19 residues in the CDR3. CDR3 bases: TGTGCCAGCAGTTTATCGGGCAGGTTCGGGGGGTCTTACTCCTACGAGCAGTACTTC. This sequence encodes CASSLSGRFGGSYSYEQYF.

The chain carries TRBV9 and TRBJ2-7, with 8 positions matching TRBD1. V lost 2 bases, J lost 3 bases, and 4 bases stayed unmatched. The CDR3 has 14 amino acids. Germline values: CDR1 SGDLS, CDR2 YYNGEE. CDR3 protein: CASSVSGQDYEQYF. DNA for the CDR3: TGTGCCAGCAGCGTTTCGGGACAGGACTACGAGCAGTACTTC. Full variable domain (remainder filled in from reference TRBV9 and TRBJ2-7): DSGVTQTPKHLITATGQRVTLRCSPRSGDLSVYWYQQSLDQGLQFLIQYYNGEERAKGNILERFSAQQFPDLHSELNLSSLELGDSALYFCASSVSGQDYEQYFGPGTRLTVT.

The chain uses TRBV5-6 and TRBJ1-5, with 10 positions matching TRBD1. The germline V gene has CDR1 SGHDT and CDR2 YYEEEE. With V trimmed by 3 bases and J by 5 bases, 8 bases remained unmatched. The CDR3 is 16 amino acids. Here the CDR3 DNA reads TGTGCCAGCAGCTCCATCCACGACAGGGGGCATCAGCCCCAGCATTTT. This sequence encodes CASSSIHDRGHQPQHF.

CDR3 residues: CSGNRDSKAFF. The CDR3 DNA follows: TGCAGCGGGAACCGGGACAGCAAAGCTTTCTTT. The chain links TRBV29-1 to TRBJ1-1, with 7 nucleotides matching TRBD1. With V trimmed by 7 bases and J by 9 bases, 8 bases remained unmatched. Per germline, CDR1 SQVTM and CDR2 ANQGSEA. CDR3 length: 11 amino acids. Variable domain in full (rest from reference TRBV29-1 and TRBJ1-1): SAVISQKPSRDICQRGTSLTIQCQVDSQVTMMFWYRQQPGQSLTLIATANQGSEATYESGFVIDKFPISRPNLTFSTLTVSNMSPEDSSIYLCSGNRDSKAFFGQGTRLTVV.

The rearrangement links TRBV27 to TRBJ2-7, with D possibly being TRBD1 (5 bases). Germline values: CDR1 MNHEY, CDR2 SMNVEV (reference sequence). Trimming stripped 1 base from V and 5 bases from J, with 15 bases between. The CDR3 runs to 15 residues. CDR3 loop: CASSLFGQGFDEQYF. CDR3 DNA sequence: TGTGCCAGCAGTTTATTTGGGCAGGGTTTCGACGAGCAGTACTTC.

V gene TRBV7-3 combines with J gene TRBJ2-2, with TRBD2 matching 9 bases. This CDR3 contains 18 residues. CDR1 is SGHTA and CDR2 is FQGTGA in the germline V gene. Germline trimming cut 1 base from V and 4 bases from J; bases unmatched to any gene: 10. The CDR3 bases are TGTGCCAGCAGCTTAAGCCCAGGGGTAGCGGGGGCCACCGGGGAGCTGTTTTTT. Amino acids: CASSLSPGVAGATGELFF.

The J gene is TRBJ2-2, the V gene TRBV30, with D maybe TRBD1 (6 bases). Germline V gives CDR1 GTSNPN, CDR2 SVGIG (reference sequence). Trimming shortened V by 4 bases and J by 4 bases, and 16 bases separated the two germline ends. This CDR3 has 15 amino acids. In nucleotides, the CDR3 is TGTGCCTGGACCCCCTCGGCCAGGGGCACCGGGGAGCTGTTTTTT. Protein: CAWTPSARGTGELFF.

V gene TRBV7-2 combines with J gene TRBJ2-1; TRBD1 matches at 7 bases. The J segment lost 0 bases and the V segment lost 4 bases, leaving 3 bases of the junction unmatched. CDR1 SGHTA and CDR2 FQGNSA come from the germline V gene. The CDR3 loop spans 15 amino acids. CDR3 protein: CASSSGQSSYNEQFF. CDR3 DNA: TGTGCCAGCAGCTCGGGACAGTCCTCCTACAATGAGCAGTTCTTC.

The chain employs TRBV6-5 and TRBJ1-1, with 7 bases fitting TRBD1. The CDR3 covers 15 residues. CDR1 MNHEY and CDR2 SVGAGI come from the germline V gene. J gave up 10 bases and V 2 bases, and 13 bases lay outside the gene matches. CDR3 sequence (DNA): TGTGCCAGCAGTTACGACCCGGGACAGATAAAGGGAGCTTTCTTT. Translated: CASSYDPGQIKGAFF.

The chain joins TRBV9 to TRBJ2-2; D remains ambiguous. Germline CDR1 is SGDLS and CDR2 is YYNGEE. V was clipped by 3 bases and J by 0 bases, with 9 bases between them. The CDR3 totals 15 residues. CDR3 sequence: CASSEQATNTGELFF. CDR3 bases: TGTGCCAGCAGCGAGCAGGCTACGAACACCGGGGAGCTGTTTTTT.

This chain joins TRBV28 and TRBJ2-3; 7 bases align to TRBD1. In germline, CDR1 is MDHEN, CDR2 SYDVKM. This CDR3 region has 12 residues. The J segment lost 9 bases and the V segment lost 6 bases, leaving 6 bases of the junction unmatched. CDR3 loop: CASRTGQVTQYF. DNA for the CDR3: TGTGCCAGCAGAACCGGACAGGTAACGCAGTATTTT.

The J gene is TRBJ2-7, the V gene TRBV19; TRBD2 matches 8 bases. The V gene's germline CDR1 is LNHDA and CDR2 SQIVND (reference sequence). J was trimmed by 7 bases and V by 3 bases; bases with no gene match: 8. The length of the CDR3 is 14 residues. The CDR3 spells CASSIGAGDWEQYF. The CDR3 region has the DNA TGTGCCAGTAGTATTGGAGCGGGGGATTGGGAGCAGTACTTC. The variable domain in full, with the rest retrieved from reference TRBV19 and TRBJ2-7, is DGGITQSPKYLFRKEGQNVTLSCEQNLNHDAMYWYRQDPGQGLRLIYYSQIVNDFQKGDIAEGYSVSREKKESFPLTVTSAQKNPTAFYLCASSIGAGDWEQYFGPGTRLTVT.

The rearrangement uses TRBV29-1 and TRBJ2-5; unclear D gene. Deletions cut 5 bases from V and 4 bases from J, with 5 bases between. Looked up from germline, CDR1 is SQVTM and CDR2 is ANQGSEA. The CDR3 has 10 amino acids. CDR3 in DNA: TGCAGCGTTCGGGTAGAGACCCAGTACTTC. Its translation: CSVRVETQYF.

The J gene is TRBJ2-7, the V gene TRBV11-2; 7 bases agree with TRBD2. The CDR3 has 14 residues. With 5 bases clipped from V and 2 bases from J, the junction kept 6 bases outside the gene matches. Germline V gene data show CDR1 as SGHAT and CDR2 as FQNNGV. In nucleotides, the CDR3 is TGTGCCAGCAGCGCTGCTGGGACTACCTACGAGCAGTACTTC. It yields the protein CASSAAGTTYEQYF. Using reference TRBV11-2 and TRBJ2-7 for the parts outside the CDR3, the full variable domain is EAGVAQSPRYKIIEKRQSVAFWCNPISGHATLYWYQQILGQGPKLLIQFQNNGVVDDSQLPKDRFSAERLKGVDSTLKIQPAKLEDSAVYLCASSAAGTTYEQYFGPGTRLTVT.

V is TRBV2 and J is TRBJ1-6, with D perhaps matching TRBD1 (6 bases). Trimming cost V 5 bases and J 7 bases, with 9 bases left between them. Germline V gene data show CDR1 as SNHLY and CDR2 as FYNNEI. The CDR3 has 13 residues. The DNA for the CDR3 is TGTGCCAGCAGTTCACAGGGAAATTCACCCCTCCACTTT. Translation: CASSSQGNSPLHF.

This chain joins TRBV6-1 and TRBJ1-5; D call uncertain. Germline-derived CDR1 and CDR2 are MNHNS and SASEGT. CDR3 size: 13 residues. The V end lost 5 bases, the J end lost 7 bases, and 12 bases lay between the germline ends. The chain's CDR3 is CASSSRHGQPQHF. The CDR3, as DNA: TGTGCCAGCAGTTCCAGACACGGCCAGCCCCAGCATTTT.

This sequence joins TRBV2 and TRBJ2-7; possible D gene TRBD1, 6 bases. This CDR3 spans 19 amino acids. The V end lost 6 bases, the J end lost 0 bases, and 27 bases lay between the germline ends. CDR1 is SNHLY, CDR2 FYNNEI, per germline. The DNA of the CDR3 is TGTGCCAGCAGGGGCCCGGGACACCCAATGGTCCAAAGCTCCTACGAGCAGTACTTC. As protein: CASRGPGHPMVQSSYEQYF.

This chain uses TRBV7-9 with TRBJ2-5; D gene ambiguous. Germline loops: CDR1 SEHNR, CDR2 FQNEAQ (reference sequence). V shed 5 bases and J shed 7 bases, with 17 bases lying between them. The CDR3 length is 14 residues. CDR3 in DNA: TGTGCCAGCAGCCGACCGACGACAAACCCGACCCAGTACTTC. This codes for CASSRPTTNPTQYF.